The source of this T cell receptor (beta chain) is a study of long-term antiretroviral therapy in people with HIV. The CDR3 length is 16 residues. J gave up 2 bases and V 0 bases, and 3 bases lay outside the gene matches. The germline CDR1 and CDR2 sequences are SGHRS and YFSETQ. This was the immunoSEQ v3.0 assay at survey level. Method: immunoSEQ multiplex PCR; TCRdb's copy keeps in-frame clones and lacks some. The sample carries tens of thousands of clones, about 95% recorded once. This clonotype was sampled from a man aged 25 to 45 with HIV. The chain has TRBV5-1 and TRBJ2-1; TRBD2 matches at 9 bases. Sequenced material: unsorted PBMCs, taken 5.3 years after starting antiretroviral therapy. The CDR3 DNA is TGCGCCAGCAGCTTGGGACTAGCGGACGCCTACAATGAGCAGTTCTTC. Translating it yields CASSLGLADAYNEQFF. The variable domain in full, with the rest retrieved from reference TRBV5-1 and TRBJ2-1, is KAGVTQTPRYLIKTRGQQVTLSCSPISGHRSVSWYQQTPGQGLQFLFEYFSETQRNKGNFPGRFSGRQFSNSRSEMNVSTLELGDSALYLCASSLGLADAYNEQFFGPGTRLTVL.